This T cell receptor (beta chain) was recovered during a study of blood T cell repertoires in COVID-19. Repertoires were generated with immunoSEQ multiplex PCR, while TCRdb's copy carries only in-frame clones and drops some. The sample yields approximately 76,000 clones, over 75% seen once. Material: peripheral blood. The sequence came from a man aged 50 to 59 with acute or convalescent COVID-19.

CDR3 protein: CASSLVILDSYEQYF. CDR3 nucleotide sequence: TGTGCCAGCAGCTTAGTCATACTAGACTCCTACGAGCAGTACTTC. The rearrangement joins TRBV7-8 to TRBJ2-7; maybe TRBD2 (5 bases). This CDR3 spans 15 amino acids. The V and J ends lost 1 base and 0 bases respectively, with 10 bases between them. Germline V lookup: CDR1 SGHVS, CDR2 FQNEAQ.